The sample holds one count of the clone carrying this TCR beta chain. J lost 4 bases, V lost 5 bases, and 4 bases had no gene match. In germline, CDR1 is GTSNPN, CDR2 SVGIG (reference sequence). The CDR3 spans 14 residues. The record originates from a study of blood T cell repertoires in COVID-19. Study-wide context: Donors in the United States, Italy and Spain gave samples during acute or convalescent COVID-19. The analysed material was cDNA or gDNA that came from T cells, B-cell-depleted T cells, or PBMCs.

Authors' processing steps: Scientists estimated how many nucleated cells there were by amplifying reference gene primers. Clones were read by immunoSEQ multiplex PCR, and TCRdb kept only the in-frame ones, dropping some. Clonal size and the V and J genes are those of that table, whereas D and trimming came from the DNA. The table records 110,000 or so clones, less than 85% of them present only once. The chain recombines TRBV30 with TRBJ2-3, with TRBD2 identical over 12 bases. This sequence was found in a woman aged 40 to 50 with acute or convalescent COVID-19. What was sequenced was peripheral blood. The CDR3 DNA is TGTGCCTGGGAGACTAGCGGGGGCGCAGATACGCAGTATTTT. Protein product: CAWETSGGADTQYF.